Described below is a single T cell receptor beta chain sequence and its context. These data come from a study of T-cell memory formation after mild COVID-19. The CDR3 extends over 16 amino acids. The germline V gene encodes CDR1 SSHAT and CDR2 FNYEAQ (reference sequence). J was trimmed by 1 base and V by 4 bases; bases with no gene match: 2. Each CDR3 protein gets one entry after TCRdb re-called the 5' RACE reads with MiXCR. The table lists around 130,000 distinct CDR3 sequences, around 15% of them singletons. The chain has TRBV7-7 and TRBJ2-5, with 14 positions matching TRBD2. The sample comprised PBMCs or a T cell subset sorted from them (not recorded which). This clonotype originated in an adult woman who had mild COVID-19 (a few samples of this study predate the infection). Cell type and time point are not known. The CDR3 region is CASSSGLAGVQETQYF. The CDR3 bases are TGTGCCAGCAGCTCGGGACTAGCGGGGGTCCAAGAGACCCAGTACTTC.